What follows are 30 T cell receptor beta chains derived from one specimen sequenced in a study of T cell changes during pregnancy in multiple sclerosis. Clones were sequenced by immunoSEQ multiplex PCR, and TCRdb holds only the in-frame ones, with some missing. This table holds under 65,000 clones, under 95% found once. The sequenced sample was peripheral blood, obtained in the first trimester of pregnancy. Receptors were obtained from a female donor in good health, enrolled as a control in a pregnancy study.

J is TRBJ2-6 and V is TRBV5-6; the match to TRBD2 covers 10 bases. Germline lookup yields CDR1 SGHDT and CDR2 YYEEEE. With V trimmed by 4 bases and J by 0 bases, 7 bases remained unmatched. This CDR3 is built from 18 residues. CDR3 DNA: TGTGCCAGCAGCCTGACTAGCGGGTCGATCTCTGGGGCCAACGTCCTGACTTTC. Amino acid sequence: CASSLTSGSISGANVLTF.

The gene calls are TRBV7-2 and TRBJ2-7; the D gene is possibly TRBD2 (5 bases). The length of the CDR3 is 16 residues. The V and J ends lost 4 bases and 3 bases respectively, with 19 bases between them. The germline V gene encodes CDR1 SGHTA and CDR2 FQGNSA. CDR3 nucleotides: TGTGCCAGCAGCTCCCCTTTAGCCGGACTCATCTACGAGCAGTACTTC. As protein: CASSSPLAGLIYEQYF.

CDR3 nucleotides: TGTGCCATCAGTGAGTCTTGGACGGTGGGGTTAGGGGGCCACCCAACTAATGAAAAACTGTTTTTT. Protein sequence: CAISESWTVGLGGHPTNEKLFF. The chain has TRBV10-3 and TRBJ1-4; 7 bases align to TRBD1. This CDR3 has 22 residues. Trimming at V came to 0 bases and at J to 0 bases, leaving 19 bases not matched to a gene. Germline CDR1 ENHRY, CDR2 SYGVKD.

This CDR3 reads CASSIDRVEQYF. As DNA, the CDR3 is TGTGCCAGCAGCATTGACAGGGTCGAGCAGTACTTC. The rearrangement joins TRBV7-8 to TRBJ2-7, with 7 bases aligning to TRBD1. The J segment lost 6 bases and the V segment lost 5 bases, leaving 4 bases of the junction unmatched. Germline V lookup: CDR1 SGHVS, CDR2 FQNEAQ. This CDR3 is built from 12 residues. Complete variable domain (other parts from reference TRBV7-8 and TRBJ2-7): GAGVSQSPRYKVAKRGQDVALRCDPISGHVSLFWYQQALGQGPEFLTYFQNEAQLDKSGLPSDRFFAERPEGSVSTLKIQRTQQEDSAVYLCASSIDRVEQYFGPGTRLTVT.

The genes are TRBV15 and TRBJ1-1; no definite D call. The CDR3 has 17 amino acids. CDR1 and CDR2 from the germline V gene are LNHNV and YYDKDF (reference sequence). Deletions cut 0 bases from V and 0 bases from J, with 14 bases between. For the CDR3, the DNA is TGTGCCACCAGCAGAGATTACCTTGAGGTTATGAACACTGAAGCTTTCTTT. Translated, it gives CATSRDYLEVMNTEAFF.

The chain joins TRBV7-3 to TRBJ2-2; 11 bases map to TRBD1. Germline V gene data show CDR1 as SGHTA and CDR2 as FQGTGA. The CDR3 is made up of 16 amino acids. V shed 5 bases, J shed 2 bases, and the junction held 4 bases outside the gene matches. CDR3 loop: CASSLDRGLNTGELFF. The CDR3 DNA follows: TGTGCCAGCAGCCTGGACAGGGGGCTTAACACCGGGGAGCTGTTTTTT.

The gene calls are TRBV15 and TRBJ2-1, with 9 bases identical to TRBD1. Germline CDR1 reads LNHNV; CDR2 reads YYDKDF (reference sequence). The CDR3 runs to 15 residues. Losses at the gene ends were 7 bases for V and 4 bases for J; bases not matched to a gene: 8. The CDR3 is CATNRGLEQYNEQFF. The CDR3 coding sequence is TGTGCCACCAACAGGGGGCTGGAACAATACAATGAGCAGTTCTTC.

The rearrangement uses TRBV18 and TRBJ2-7; 14 bases agree with TRBD2. Germline-derived CDR1 and CDR2 are KGHSH and LQKENI. This CDR3 spans 16 amino acids. Trimming cost V 6 bases and J 7 bases; bases outside gene matches: 11. CDR3 region: CASSPGPGLAGVEQYF. The CDR3 DNA reads TGTGCCAGCTCTCCAGGTCCGGGACTAGCGGGAGTGGAGCAGTACTTC.

This clone was observed a few times. V is TRBV7-3 and J is TRBJ2-2; 7 nucleotides match TRBD2. V was pared by 5 bases and J by 1 base, with 7 bases of the junction left unmatched. Germline V gives CDR1 SGHTA, CDR2 FQGTGA. The CDR3 totals 16 residues. The CDR3 DNA is TGTGCCAGCAGCCCCCAGCCTAGCGGGAACACCGGGGAGCTGTTTTTT. Protein sequence: CASSPQPSGNTGELFF.

By share, this clone ranks as medium-sized. V is TRBV4-3 and J is TRBJ2-6, with D tentatively TRBD2 (6 bases). CDR1 and CDR2 from the germline V gene are LGHNA and YSLEER. V shed 6 bases and J shed 0 bases, with 15 bases lying between them. This CDR3 has 17 amino acids. The chain's CDR3 is CASSVGTSSSGANVLTF. CDR3 in DNA: TGCGCCAGCAGTGTCGGGACTTCAAGCTCTGGGGCCAACGTCCTGACTTTC.

The CDR3 sequence: CASSKTGAATEAFF. In DNA, the CDR3 is TGTGCCAGCAGTAAGACAGGGGCGGCCACTGAAGCTTTCTTT. The chain uses TRBV6-1 and TRBJ1-1, with TRBD1 identical over 8 bases. The CDR3 spans 14 residues. Trimming took 5 bases from V and 4 from J; bases not matched to a gene: 6. Germline V lookup: CDR1 MNHNS, CDR2 SASEGT.

The CDR3 coding sequence is TGCGCCAGCAGTGAGTCTGGAGGGCCCCAAGAGACCCAGTACTTC. Translated: CASSESGGPQETQYF. The chain uses TRBV10-2 and TRBJ2-5; TRBD2 might be the D (6 bases). Trimming took off 0 bases at V and 1 base at J, with 9 bases between the two ends. Germline CDR1 reads WSHSY; CDR2 reads SAAADI. This CDR3 comprises 15 residues.

This chain connects TRBV6-5 to TRBJ2-1; TRBD1 is a possible D gene (6 bases). Germline CDR1 and CDR2: MNHEY and SVGAGI. There are 15 residues in the CDR3. Trimming left V 4 bases short and J 10 bases short, with 20 bases between. The CDR3 DNA is TGTGCCAGCAGTTCCTTAGCCATTCGCGGACAGGAGCAGTTCTTC. Encoded protein: CASSSLAIRGQEQFF.

The V and J genes are TRBV7-6 and TRBJ2-7; D gene ambiguous. This CDR3 has 12 amino acids. V dropped 0 bases and J dropped 5 bases, with 5 bases sitting between them. Germline assignment: CDR1 SGHVS and CDR2 FNYEAQ. CDR3 coding DNA: TGTGCCAGCAGCTTAGCCGACAACGAGCAGTACTTC. This encodes CASSLADNEQYF.

This chain joins TRBV9 and TRBJ2-3; TRBD2 matches at 11 bases. The CDR3 has 16 amino acids. J was trimmed by 6 bases and V by 0 bases; bases with no gene match: 6. Looked up from germline, CDR1 is SGDLS and CDR2 is YYNGEE. CDR3 sequence: CASSVVIAGGQDTQYF. CDR3 DNA: TGTGCCAGCAGCGTAGTAATAGCGGGAGGGCAGGATACGCAGTATTTT.

This clone has more than one count but fewer than ten. The DNA for the CDR3 is TGTGCCAGCTCACCAACCGGACAGGAGATCTATGGCTACACCTTC. The encoded protein is CASSPTGQEIYGYTF. The V call is TRBV18, the J call TRBJ1-2; 7 bases line up with TRBD1. The ends lost 2 bases at V and 4 bases at J; junction bases unmatched: 7. Germline loops: CDR1 KGHSH, CDR2 LQKENI. This CDR3 has 15 residues.

The rearrangement joins TRBV28 to TRBJ1-1; a possible D gene is TRBD1 (5 bases). Germline lookup yields CDR1 MDHEN and CDR2 SYDVKM. Trimming removed 5 bases at V and 6 bases at J, with 16 bases between. There are 14 residues in the CDR3. The CDR3 region has the DNA TGTGCCAGCAGTCCCCCTACAGGCAGCGCTGAAGCTTTCTTT. This translates into CASSPPTGSAEAFF.

The rearrangement links TRBV2 to TRBJ2-3, with D maybe TRBD1 (5 bases). V was pared by 7 bases and J by 2 bases, with 10 bases between. CDR1 and CDR2 from the germline V gene are SNHLY and FYNNEI. The CDR3 runs 13 residues. The CDR3 bases are TGTGCCAGCACTCCCAGGGTCACAGATACGCAGTATTTT. Protein: CASTPRVTDTQYF. The whole variable domain, remainder taken from reference TRBV2 and TRBJ2-3, is EPEVTQTPSHQVTQMGQEVILRCVPISNHLYFYWYRQILGQKVEFLVSFYNNEISEKSEIFDDQFSVERPDGSNFTLKIRSTKLEDSAMYFCASTPRVTDTQYFGPGTRLTVL.

The chain has TRBV5-1 and TRBJ2-2; tentatively, D is TRBD1 (6 bases). There are 15 residues in the CDR3. CDR1 and CDR2 from the germline V gene are SGHRS and YFSETQ. V was shortened by 1 base and J by 5 bases, with 12 bases between the two germline ends. The CDR3 sequence: CASSLQGPETGELFF. The CDR3 coding sequence is TGCGCCAGCAGCTTGCAGGGGCCCGAAACCGGGGAGCTGTTTTTT.

The chain links TRBV25-1 to TRBJ1-1; TRBD1 matches 8 bases. The CDR3 has 13 residues. Germline values: CDR1 MGHDK, CDR2 SYGVNS. V shed 10 bases, J shed 4 bases, and the junction held 8 bases outside the gene matches. The CDR3 protein is CATQGAASTEAFF. In nucleotides, the CDR3 is TGTGCCACCCAGGGGGCGGCCTCCACTGAAGCTTTCTTT.

The rearrangement links TRBV2 to TRBJ2-3, with D hard to call. V lost 2 bases, J lost 5 bases, and 2 bases lay in between. The CDR3 is made up of 11 amino acids. The germline V gene encodes CDR1 SNHLY and CDR2 FYNNEI. CDR3: CASSEQDTQYF. The CDR3 nucleotides are TGTGCCAGCAGTGAACAAGATACGCAGTATTTT.

V and J are TRBV11-2 and TRBJ2-1, with 8 positions matching TRBD2. The CDR3 loop spans 17 amino acids. The germline V gene has CDR1 SGHAT and CDR2 FQNNGV. Unmatched junction bases numbered 7, after V lost 1 base and J lost 2 bases. The CDR3 spells CASSLAGLAGAYNEQFF. CDR3 sequence (DNA): TGTGCCAGCAGCTTAGCGGGTCTAGCGGGTGCCTACAATGAGCAGTTCTTC.

The rearrangement links TRBV6-5 to TRBJ2-3, with TRBD1 identical over 10 bases. J was trimmed by 3 bases and V by 2 bases; bases with no gene match: 5. Germline values: CDR1 MNHEY, CDR2 SVGAGI. CDR3 size: 16 residues. The CDR3 DNA reads as TGTGCCAGCAGTTACCGACAGGGGGCGCGTACAGATACGCAGTATTTT. Protein sequence: CASSYRQGARTDTQYF.

J is TRBJ2-5 and V is TRBV28; TRBD2 might be the D (5 bases). This CDR3 is built from 14 residues. The germline gives CDR1 MDHEN, CDR2 SYDVKM. Trimming took off 3 bases at V and 0 bases at J, with 8 bases between the two ends. This chain's CDR3 is CASSFWRDQETQYF. The DNA of the CDR3 is TGTGCCAGCAGTTTCTGGCGGGACCAAGAGACCCAGTACTTC. Full variable domain (missing parts from reference TRBV28 and TRBJ2-5): DVKVTQSSRYLVKRTGEKVFLECVQDMDHENMFWYRQDPGLGLRLIYFSYDVKMKEKGDIPEGYSVSREKKERFSLILESASTNQTSMYLCASSFWRDQETQYFGPGTRLLVL.

The CDR3 region has the DNA TGTGCCAGCAGCTTAGTTATTCGCGCCGACGAGCAGTACTTC. Translation: CASSLVIRADEQYF. The V call is TRBV7-2, the J call TRBJ2-7, with D unclear. V was clipped by 1 base and J by 5 bases, with 12 bases between them. The CDR3 runs 14 residues. Germline V gene sequence: CDR1 SGHTA, CDR2 FQGNSA.

V is TRBV9 and J is TRBJ2-5; the match to TRBD2 covers 8 bases. CDR1 and CDR2 (germline): SGDLS, YYNGEE. Unmatched junction bases numbered 11, after V lost 3 bases and J lost 1 base. This CDR3 contains 17 residues. This CDR3 reads CASSARGGSGVQETQYF. The CDR3, as DNA: TGTGCCAGCAGCGCAAGGGGGGGTAGCGGGGTCCAAGAGACCCAGTACTTC.

The chain employs TRBV5-1 and TRBJ2-1, with D unresolved. Trimming cost V 0 bases and J 3 bases, with 10 bases left between them. Germline V gene sequence: CDR1 SGHRS, CDR2 YFSETQ. The CDR3 spans 15 residues. CDR3 protein: CASSLEVRSYNEQFF. CDR3 nucleotides: TGCGCCAGCAGCTTGGAAGTTCGGAGCTACAATGAGCAGTTCTTC.

This rearrangement joins TRBV5-4 to TRBJ2-7; D gene uncertain. Germline V gives CDR1 SGHNT, CDR2 YYREEE (reference sequence). Trimming stripped 5 bases from V and 0 bases from J, with 6 bases between. The CDR3 extends over 12 amino acids. For the CDR3, the DNA is TGTGCCAGCAGTTTCAACTCCTACGAGCAGTACTTC. Protein product: CASSFNSYEQYF.

The rearrangement joins TRBV7-3 to TRBJ2-2; 8 nucleotides agree with TRBD1. This CDR3 region has 16 residues. Looked up from germline, CDR1 is SGHTA and CDR2 is FQGTGA. V shed 5 bases and J 4 bases; nucleotides not matched to a gene: 9. The CDR3 loop is CASSLRTGPATGELFF. In DNA form, the CDR3 reads TGTGCCAGCAGCCTACGGACAGGGCCGGCCACCGGGGAGCTGTTTTTT.

This chain joins TRBV7-3 and TRBJ1-2; 7 bases agree with TRBD1. This CDR3 is 15 amino acids long. V was clipped by 5 bases and J by 7 bases; unmatched bases: 13. Germline V gene sequence: CDR1 SGHTA, CDR2 FQGTGA. CDR3 DNA: TGTGCCAGCAGCCCAGAGGGGGCAGGATGGTCTGGCTACACCTTC. This encodes CASSPEGAGWSGYTF.